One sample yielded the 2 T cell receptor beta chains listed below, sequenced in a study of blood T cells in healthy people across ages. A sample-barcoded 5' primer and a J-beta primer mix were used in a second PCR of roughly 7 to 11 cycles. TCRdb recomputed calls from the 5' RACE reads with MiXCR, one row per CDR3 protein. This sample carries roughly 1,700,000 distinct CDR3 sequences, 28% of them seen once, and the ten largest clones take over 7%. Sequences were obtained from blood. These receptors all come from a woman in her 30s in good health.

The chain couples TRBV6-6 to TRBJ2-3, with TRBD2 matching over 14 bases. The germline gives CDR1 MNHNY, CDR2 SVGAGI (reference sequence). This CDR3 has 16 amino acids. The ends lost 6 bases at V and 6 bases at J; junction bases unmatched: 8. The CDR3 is CASRPTSGGAWDTQYF. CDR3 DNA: TGTGCCAGCAGGCCGACTAGCGGGGGGGCGTGGGATACGCAGTATTTT.

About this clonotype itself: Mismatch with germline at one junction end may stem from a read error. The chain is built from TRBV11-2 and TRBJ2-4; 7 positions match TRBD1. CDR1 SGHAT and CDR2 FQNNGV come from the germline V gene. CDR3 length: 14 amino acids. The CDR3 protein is CASSLRGPRDIRYF. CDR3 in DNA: TGTGCCAGCAGCTTAAGGGGGCCTCGAGACATTCGGTACTTC.